This T cell receptor beta chain was found in a study of blood T cell repertoires in COVID-19. Study-wide background: Italy, Spain and the United States were the sources of the convalescent and acute COVID-19 samples. From T cells, B-cell-depleted T cells, or PBMCs came the material, which was cDNA or gDNA.

CDR1 is MNHEY and CDR2 is SMNVEV in the germline V gene (reference sequence). This CDR3 has 15 amino acids. V gave up 2 bases and J gave up 2 bases, with 10 bases separating them. Under the authors' procedure: Scientists estimated how many nucleated cells there were by amplifying reference gene primers. Repertoires were generated with immunoSEQ multiplex PCR, while TCRdb's copy carries only in-frame clones and drops some. D and trimming come from the DNA, and the V and J calls and clone size come from that table. The sample comprises around 69,000 clones, about 88% of which are singletons, and approximately 5% rests with the top ten.

The receptor was isolated from a woman in her forties or fifties with active COVID-19. This rearrangement joins TRBV27 to TRBJ2-1; maybe TRBD2 (5 bases). Material for sequencing was peripheral blood. The CDR3 DNA sequence: TGTGCCAGCAGTTTAGAGGGAATCCCCTACAATGAGCAGTTCTTC. It translates to CASSLEGIPYNEQFF.